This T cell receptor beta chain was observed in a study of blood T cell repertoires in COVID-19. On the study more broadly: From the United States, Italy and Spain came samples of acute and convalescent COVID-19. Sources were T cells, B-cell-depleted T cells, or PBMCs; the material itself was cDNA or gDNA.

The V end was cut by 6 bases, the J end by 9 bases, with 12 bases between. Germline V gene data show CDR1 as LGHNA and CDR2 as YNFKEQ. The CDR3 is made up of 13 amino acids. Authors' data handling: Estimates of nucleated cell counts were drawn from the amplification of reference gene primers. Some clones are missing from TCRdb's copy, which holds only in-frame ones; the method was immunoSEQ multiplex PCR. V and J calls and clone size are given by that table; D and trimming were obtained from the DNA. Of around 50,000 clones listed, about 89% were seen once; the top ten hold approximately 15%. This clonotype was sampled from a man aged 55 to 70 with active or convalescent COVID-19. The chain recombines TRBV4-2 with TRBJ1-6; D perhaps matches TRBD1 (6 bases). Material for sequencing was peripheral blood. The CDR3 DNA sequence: TGTGCCAGCAGTCTTTTAGGGGGTTCACCCCTCCACTTT. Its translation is CASSLLGGSPLHF.